In its sample, the clone carrying this TCR beta chain was seen a few times. The antigen is undetermined. This sample stems from a study of graft-versus-host responses after intestinal transplantation. Across the whole study: Transplant recipients had multivisceral, liver-intestinal, or isolated intestinal grafts. All recipients got anti-thymocyte globulin induction, then tacrolimus and steroids for about 3 years. Study-level points and caveats: Some GvH clones appeared in ileal mucosa or blood before recipient bone marrow. There was an association between peak levels of circulating GvH clones and early post-transplant HvG declines.

The repertoire was sequenced with immunoSEQ multiplex PCR; TCRdb's copy has only in-frame clones and lacks some. The sample lists 15,000 to 17,000 clones, roughly 81% occurring once. CDR1 SGDLS and CDR2 YYNGEE come from the germline V gene. Between the trimmed V and J ends, which lost 4 bases and 5 bases, there was a span of 18 bases. The CDR3 totals 15 residues. Lymphocytes (intraepithelial and lamina propria) were released by processing the graft tissue. The TCR comes from a human patient who received an intestinal transplant, so some T cells may come from the graft donor. The sequencing here drew on ileum tissue, taken 14 days after transplant. The chain recombines TRBV9 with TRBJ2-5, with a tentative D call TRBD2 (5 bases). The CDR3 region is CASSKQAGVGETQYF. In DNA, the CDR3 is TGTGCCAGCAGCAAACAAGCCGGGGTAGGGGAGACCCAGTACTTC.